The 23 T cell receptor beta chains below were found in one sample sequenced in a study of T-cell memory formation after mild COVID-19. TCRdb re-called the 5' RACE reads with MiXCR, one entry per CDR3 protein. The sample yields 250,000 to 300,000 distinct CDR3 sequences, 15% to 20% seen once. The specimen sequenced was PBMCs or a T cell subset sorted from them (not recorded which). These receptors all come from a man in his late teens or twenties who had mild COVID-19 (a few samples of this study predate the infection). Cell type and time point are not known.

This clonotype appeared a few times. The chain has TRBV20-1 and TRBJ1-6; D is possibly TRBD1 (6 bases). The CDR3 is 18 residues long. V dropped 1 base and J dropped 1 base, with 17 bases sitting between them. The germline CDR1 and CDR2 sequences are DFQATT and SNEGSKA (reference sequence). In nucleotides, the CDR3 is TGCAGTGCTAGAGGGCAAGCTCAGGGGACATCCTATAATTCACCCCTCCACTTT. Protein: CSARGQAQGTSYNSPLHF.

This clonotype has just a few counts. The chain employs TRBV29-1 and TRBJ2-5, with 7 positions matching TRBD1. This CDR3 is 15 amino acids long. V shed 0 bases and J 5 bases; nucleotides not matched to a gene: 9. Germline assignment: CDR1 SQVTM and CDR2 ANQGSEA. The CDR3 nucleotides read TGCAGCGTTGAAGATGGTTCAGGACAGGCGGAGACCCAGTACTTC. Translating it yields CSVEDGSGQAETQYF.

In its sample, this clonotype was seen many times. CDR3 sequence: CSASKGGSSQETQYF. The CDR3 nucleotides read TGCAGTGCTAGTAAGGGCGGGAGCTCTCAAGAGACCCAGTACTTC. The V gene is TRBV20-1, the J gene TRBJ2-5; 7 bases match TRBD2. Trimming took 3 bases from V and 2 from J; bases not matched to a gene: 9. Germline V lookup: CDR1 DFQATT, CDR2 SNEGSKA (reference sequence). This CDR3 has 15 amino acids.

This clonotype has ten or more counts. This chain links TRBV6-5 with TRBJ2-3; D unclear. Germline loops: CDR1 MNHEY, CDR2 SVGAGI. Between the trimmed V and J ends, which lost 5 bases and 4 bases, there was a span of 7 bases. The CDR3 totals 12 residues. In DNA, the CDR3 is TGTGCCAGCAGTCCCAATTCAGATACGCAGTATTTT. This codes for CASSPNSDTQYF.

The J gene is TRBJ2-7, the V gene TRBV7-9, with D hard to call. Germline CDR1 and CDR2: SEHNR and FQNEAQ (reference sequence). This CDR3 is built from 15 residues. Trimming removed 3 bases from V and 9 bases from J, with 21 bases in between. The CDR3 here is CASSFRSESLHGQYF. The CDR3 region has the DNA TGTGCCAGCAGCTTTCGTTCGGAATCCTTGCATGGGCAGTACTTC.

This clonotype has more than one count but fewer than ten. The rearrangement joins TRBV30 to TRBJ2-3; the match to TRBD2 covers 8 bases. Germline loops: CDR1 GTSNPN, CDR2 SVGIG (reference sequence). The junction had 8 bases not matched to a gene; V was cut back by 8 bases and J by 4 bases. The CDR3 sequence is 13 residues long. CDR3 nucleotides: TGTGCCCTGGAATCGGGGGGGGCAGATACGCAGTATTTT. Amino acid sequence: CALESGGADTQYF.

This clonotype turned up a few times. This sequence joins TRBV4-2 and TRBJ1-1; D unclear. This CDR3 spans 13 amino acids. Germline V gene sequence: CDR1 LGHNA, CDR2 YNFKEQ. Deletions cut 4 bases from V and 2 bases from J, with 8 bases between. Written as DNA, the CDR3 is TGTGCCAGCAGCCCCCTGGGAAACACTGAAGCTTTCTTT. This codes for CASSPLGNTEAFF.

This chain links TRBV15 with TRBJ1-4, with 8 bases identical to TRBD1. The CDR3 has 14 residues. Looked up from germline, CDR1 is LNHNV and CDR2 is YYDKDF (reference sequence). The junction had 4 bases not matched to a gene; V was cut back by 2 bases and J by 8 bases. CDR3 sequence: CATSRKQGGEKLFF. Here the CDR3 DNA reads TGTGCCACCAGCAGAAAACAGGGGGGAGAAAAACTGTTTTTT.

The chain employs TRBV12-3 or TRBV12-4 and TRBJ2-5, with D possibly being TRBD1 (5 bases). The length of the CDR3 is 11 residues. Trimming shortened V by 6 bases and J by 7 bases, and 9 bases separated the two germline ends. CDR3 residues: CASSPRGTQYF. The CDR3 nucleotides read TGTGCCAGCAGCCCAAGGGGGACCCAGTACTTC.

The V and J genes are TRBV20-1 and TRBJ1-2, with 8 bases that match TRBD1. The CDR3 is 14 residues long. Germline CDR1 DFQATT, CDR2 SNEGSKA (reference sequence). Germline trimming cut 2 bases from V and 0 bases from J; bases unmatched to any gene: 2. In DNA form, the CDR3 reads TGCAGTGCTAGAACACAGGGGGCTAACTATGGCTACACCTTC. Translating it yields CSARTQGANYGYTF.

In regard to this clonotype: A much bigger clone sits one base away, suggesting this may be a read error. The chain links TRBV7-2 to TRBJ2-5; D might be TRBD1 (6 bases). V was clipped by 5 bases and J by 4 bases, with 14 bases between them. The germline V gene encodes CDR1 SGHTA and CDR2 FQGNSA. CDR3 length: 14 amino acids. The CDR3 DNA follows: TGTGCCAGCAGCCGCCAGGGGTCGGGAGAGACCCAGTACTTC. It encodes CASSRQGSGETQYF.

This chain connects TRBV9 to TRBJ1-4, with D possibly matching TRBD1 (6 bases). Germline V lookup: CDR1 SGDLS, CDR2 YYNGEE. V was clipped by 4 bases and J by 6 bases, with 13 bases between them. The CDR3 sequence is 14 residues long. The CDR3 DNA sequence: TGTGCCAGCAGCCCCGACAGGAGGGATGAAAAACTGTTTTTT. It codes for CASSPDRRDEKLFF.

The chain uses TRBV28 and TRBJ1-2; D is unclear. The ends were cut back, 7 bases at V and 2 bases at J, with 11 bases in the middle. CDR3 length: 13 amino acids. Germline V gene lookup returns CDR1 MDHEN and CDR2 SYDVKM. CDR3 sequence: CASTRAPNYGYTF. DNA for the CDR3: TGTGCCAGCACGAGGGCCCCAAACTATGGCTACACCTTC.

This clonotype has a handful of counts. The CDR3 is CSVPREGYNEQFF. The CDR3 DNA sequence: TGCAGCGTTCCGAGGGAGGGCTACAATGAGCAGTTCTTC. The chain uses TRBV29-1 and TRBJ2-1; TRBD2 agrees at 7 bases. In germline, CDR1 is SQVTM, CDR2 ANQGSEA. The CDR3 totals 13 residues. V shed 5 bases and J 3 bases; nucleotides not matched to a gene: 4.

This clonotype has only a few counts. The J gene is TRBJ2-3, the V gene TRBV11-2; D unresolved. The germline V gene has CDR1 SGHAT and CDR2 FQNNGV. The CDR3 is 15 residues long. V shed 0 bases and J shed 6 bases, with 13 bases lying between them. For the CDR3, the DNA is TGTGCCAGCAGCTTAGACGCCAGGTCTTCTGATACGCAGTATTTT. It specifies CASSLDARSSDTQYF.

The chain employs TRBV7-9 and TRBJ2-1; 7 bases agree with TRBD2. The CDR3 is 16 amino acids. Germline V CDR1 and CDR2: SEHNR, FQNEAQ (reference sequence). The J segment lost 9 bases and the V segment lost 4 bases, leaving 15 bases of the junction unmatched. DNA of the CDR3: TGTGCCAGCAGCTCCGGGACGGTGGGGGAGGGTGCTGAGCAGTTCTTC. Its translation is CASSSGTVGEGAEQFF.

This clonotype was seen ten or more times. The CDR3 region has the DNA TGTGCCACCAGTGATTCGGACAGGGGGCGAGGACAGCCCCAGCATTTT. Amino acid sequence: CATSDSDRGRGQPQHF. J is TRBJ1-5 and V is TRBV24-1, with 11 bases matching TRBD1. The V segment lost 2 bases and the J segment 7 bases; nucleotides outside the gene matches: 6. CDR3 length: 16 amino acids. Germline V gene lookup returns CDR1 KGHDR and CDR2 SFDVKD.

The chain uses TRBV6-2 or TRBV6-3 and TRBJ1-2; no definite D call. In germline, CDR1 is MNHEY, CDR2 SVGEGT. The CDR3 covers 15 residues. V lost 7 bases, J lost 2 bases, and 17 bases lay in between. The CDR3 spells CASTERLHTNYGYTF. DNA for the CDR3: TGTGCCAGCACCGAGAGGCTCCACACAAACTATGGCTACACCTTC.

This clonotype was detected a few times. This sequence joins TRBV28 and TRBJ2-2, with 7 positions matching TRBD1. The V and J ends lost 7 bases and 0 bases, in that order; junction bases with no gene match: 8. There are 16 residues in the CDR3. Looked up from germline, CDR1 is MDHEN and CDR2 is SYDVKM. CDR3 amino acids: CASITSGTANTGELFF. In nucleotides, the CDR3 is TGTGCCAGCATTACATCCGGGACAGCGAACACCGGGGAGCTGTTTTTT.

This clonotype was observed many times. The chain joins TRBV7-2 to TRBJ2-3; 8 nucleotides line up with TRBD2. Germline CDR1 reads SGHTA; CDR2 reads FQGNSA. V lost 6 bases, J lost 8 bases, and 4 bases stayed unmatched. This CDR3 region has 12 residues. CDR3 coding DNA: TGTGCCAGCAGAAGGACTAGCCCTACGCAGTATTTT. Translation: CASRRTSPTQYF.

The chain links TRBV5-6 to TRBJ2-1; D possibly matches TRBD1 or TRBD2 (5 bases each). The ends were cut back, 4 bases at V and 8 bases at J, with 25 bases in the middle. The germline gives CDR1 SGHDT, CDR2 YYEEEE. The CDR3 is 17 residues long. The CDR3 coding sequence is TGTGCCAGCAGCCCACCCGGGGCTCGTGCAGGTGGTGATGAGCAGTTCTTC. Its protein product is CASSPPGARAGGDEQFF.

The chain couples TRBV29-1 to TRBJ1-1, with 8 bases matching TRBD1. The J segment lost 0 bases and the V segment lost 6 bases, leaving 6 bases of the junction unmatched. Germline-derived CDR1 and CDR2 are SQVTM and ANQGSEA. The CDR3 spans 14 residues. CDR3 sequence: CSVWTGWMNTEAFF. The CDR3, as DNA: TGCAGCGTCTGGACAGGGTGGATGAACACTGAAGCTTTCTTT.

The rearrangement uses TRBV19 and TRBJ2-1; a possible D gene is TRBD1 (6 bases). Trimming removed 9 bases at V and 7 bases at J, with 7 bases between. This CDR3 region has 10 residues. Per germline, CDR1 LNHDA and CDR2 SQIVND (reference sequence). CDR3 in amino acids: CASQGNEQFF. The CDR3 region has the DNA TGTGCCAGCCAGGGGAATGAGCAGTTCTTC. The full variable domain, in which reference TRBV19 and TRBJ2-1 provide the parts outside the CDR3, is DGGITQSPKYLFRKEGQNVTLSCEQNLNHDAMYWYRQDPGQGLRLIYYSQIVNDFQKGDIAEGYSVSREKKESFPLTVTSAQKNPTAFYLCASQGNEQFFGPGTRLTVL.